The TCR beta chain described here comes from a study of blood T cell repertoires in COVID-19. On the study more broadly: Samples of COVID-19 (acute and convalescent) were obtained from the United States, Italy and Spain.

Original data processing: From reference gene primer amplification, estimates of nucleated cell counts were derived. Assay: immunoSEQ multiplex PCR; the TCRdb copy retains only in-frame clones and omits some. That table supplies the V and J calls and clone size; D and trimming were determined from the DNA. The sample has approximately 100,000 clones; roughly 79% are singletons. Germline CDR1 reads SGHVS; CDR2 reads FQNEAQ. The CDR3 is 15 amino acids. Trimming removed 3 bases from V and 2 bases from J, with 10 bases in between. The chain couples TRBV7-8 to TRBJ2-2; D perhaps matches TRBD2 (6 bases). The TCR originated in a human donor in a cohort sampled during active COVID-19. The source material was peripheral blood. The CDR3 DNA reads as TGTGCCAGCAGCTTTCTAGCGAGCAACACCGGGGAGCTGTTTTTT. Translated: CASSFLASNTGELFF.